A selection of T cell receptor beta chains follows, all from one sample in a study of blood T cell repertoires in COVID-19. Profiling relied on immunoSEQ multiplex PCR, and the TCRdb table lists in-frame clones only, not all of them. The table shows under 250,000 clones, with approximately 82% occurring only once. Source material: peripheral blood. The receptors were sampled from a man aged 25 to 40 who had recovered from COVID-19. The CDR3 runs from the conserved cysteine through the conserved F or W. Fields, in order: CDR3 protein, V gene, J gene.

CDR3: CASSLYSEGEQFF; V: TRBV5-1; J: TRBJ2-1
CDR3: CASSLWGRSRTAQASTDTQYF; V: TRBV27; J: TRBJ2-3
CDR3: CASSPRQGQETQYF; V: TRBV18; J: TRBJ2-5
CDR3: CASSLGQGYGYTF; V: TRBV27; J: TRBJ1-2
CDR3: CATQPGQGSETQYF; V: TRBV6-5; J: TRBJ2-5
CDR3: CASSPPGQGAYGYTF; V: TRBV18; J: TRBJ1-2
CDR3: CASSLASRSPLHF; V: TRBV7-9; J: TRBJ1-6
CDR3: CASSVSGQGYQPQHF; V: TRBV9; J: TRBJ1-5
CDR3: CASSLATSGVTYNEQFF; V: TRBV7-9; J: TRBJ2-1
CDR3: CASSLVQGASGELFF; V: TRBV28; J: TRBJ2-2
CDR3: CASRLTDNTEAFF; V: TRBV7-9; J: TRBJ1-1